This passage covers 10 T cell receptor beta chains from one sample sequenced in a study of PD-1 blockade in classical Hodgkin lymphoma. Time point denoted: cycle 4 day 1 (C4D1), after around six weeks of nivolumab. Patients all relapsed after autologous stem cell transplantation, and there was variation in brentuximab vedotin exposure. Repertoires were generated with immunoSEQ multiplex PCR, while TCRdb's copy carries only in-frame clones and drops some. This table holds some 30,000 clones, around 80% found once. The sample in question was peripheral blood mononuclear cells (PBMCs), obtained before the fourth cycle of nivolumab. The receptors were sampled from a human donor with classical Hodgkin lymphoma.

The genes are TRBV7-8 and TRBJ2-7, with TRBD1 matching over 8 bases. Germline V gene sequence: CDR1 SGHVS, CDR2 FQNEAQ. V was pared by 5 bases and J by 4 bases, with 7 bases of the junction left unmatched. The CDR3 runs to 14 residues. The DNA for the CDR3 is TGTGCCAGCAGCCTATCAAGGACAGGGTACGAGCAGTACTTC. Translated: CASSLSRTGYEQYF.

The genes are TRBV6-9 and TRBJ2-2; D tentatively fits TRBD1 or TRBD2 (6 bases each). Germline V gene lookup returns CDR1 MNHGY and CDR2 SVAAGI. The CDR3 totals 16 residues. Between the trimmed V and J ends, which lost 4 bases and 1 base, there was a span of 13 bases. CDR3: CASSFRGPLNTGELFF. The CDR3 DNA reads TGTGCCAGCAGTTTCCGGGGGCCCTTGAACACCGGGGAGCTGTTTTTT.

The gene calls are TRBV9 and TRBJ1-1; possibly TRBD1 for D (6 bases). The germline V gene has CDR1 SGDLS and CDR2 YYNGEE. The ends were cut back, 4 bases at V and 5 bases at J, with 15 bases in the middle. The CDR3 loop spans 14 amino acids. CDR3 sequence reads: CASSTGLVGTEAFF. In nucleotides, the CDR3 is TGTGCCAGCAGCACAGGGCTGGTAGGTACTGAAGCTTTCTTT.

There are a few counts of this clone. The chain uses TRBV27 and TRBJ1-2; no clear D gene. Per germline, CDR1 MNHEY and CDR2 SMNVEV (reference sequence). There are 12 residues in the CDR3. Trimming removed 5 bases from V and 5 bases from J, with 9 bases in between. In DNA, the CDR3 is TGTGCCAGCAGTAGCCCTGATTATGGCTACACCTTC. Its protein product is CASSSPDYGYTF.

V usage is TRBV7-9 and J usage is TRBJ1-5; D possibly corresponds to TRBD1 (5 bases). With 0 bases removed from V and 10 bases from J, the gap between germline ends came to 16 bases. Germline V lookup: CDR1 SEHNR, CDR2 FQNEAQ (reference sequence). This CDR3 spans 15 amino acids. The CDR3 DNA reads TGTGCCAGCAGCTTAGCGGACCAGGGTTTAGGTCCCCAGCATTTT. Translated: CASSLADQGLGPQHF.

The chain recombines TRBV15 with TRBJ1-2; D is unresolved. Germline assignment: CDR1 LNHNV and CDR2 YYDKDF (reference sequence). This CDR3 contains 13 residues. V shed 4 bases and J shed 5 bases, with 11 bases lying between them. The CDR3 DNA reads as TGTGCCACCAGCACGCGAGTGTCTTATGGCTACACCTTC. Protein sequence: CATSTRVSYGYTF.

This clone was observed a handful of times. Distinct nucleotide sequences in the sample also encode this CDR3. V usage is TRBV6-5 and J usage is TRBJ2-1; D may correspond to TRBD1 or TRBD2 (6 bases each). The CDR3 extends over 14 amino acids. Germline lookup yields CDR1 MNHEY and CDR2 SVGAGI. With 5 bases removed from V and 4 bases from J, the gap between germline ends came to 12 bases. The DNA of the CDR3 is TGTGCCAGCAGTCAACAAGGGGGGTACAATGAGCAGTTCTTC. Translated: CASSQQGGYNEQFF.

The chain combines TRBV11-3 with TRBJ1-1, with TRBD1 as a possible D gene (5 bases). Germline assignment: CDR1 SGHNT and CDR2 YENEEA. Trimming took 1 base from V and 3 from J, leaving 12 bases between them. CDR3 size: 15 residues. CDR3: CASSLAPGRDTEAFF. The CDR3 DNA reads TGTGCCAGCAGCTTAGCCCCGGGCAGGGACACTGAAGCTTTCTTT.

The J gene is TRBJ1-4, the V gene TRBV11-2; weak D call: TRBD1 (6 bases). Looked up from germline, CDR1 is SGHAT and CDR2 is FQNNGV. The CDR3 spans 16 residues. With 1 base removed from V and 8 bases from J, the gap between germline ends came to 17 bases. CDR3 DNA: TGTGCCAGCAGCTTAGCACTCGACAGGCGGAAGGAAAAACTGTTTTTT. Translating gives CASSLALDRRKEKLFF.

This chain connects TRBV9 to TRBJ1-5; no firm D call. V was pared by 0 bases and J by 0 bases, with 10 bases between. CDR1 and CDR2 (germline): SGDLS, YYNGEE. The CDR3 extends over 16 amino acids. In DNA form, the CDR3 reads TGTGCCAGCAGCGTAGGGGTCGGTTATAGCAATCAGCCCCAGCATTTT. Protein sequence: CASSVGVGYSNQPQHF.